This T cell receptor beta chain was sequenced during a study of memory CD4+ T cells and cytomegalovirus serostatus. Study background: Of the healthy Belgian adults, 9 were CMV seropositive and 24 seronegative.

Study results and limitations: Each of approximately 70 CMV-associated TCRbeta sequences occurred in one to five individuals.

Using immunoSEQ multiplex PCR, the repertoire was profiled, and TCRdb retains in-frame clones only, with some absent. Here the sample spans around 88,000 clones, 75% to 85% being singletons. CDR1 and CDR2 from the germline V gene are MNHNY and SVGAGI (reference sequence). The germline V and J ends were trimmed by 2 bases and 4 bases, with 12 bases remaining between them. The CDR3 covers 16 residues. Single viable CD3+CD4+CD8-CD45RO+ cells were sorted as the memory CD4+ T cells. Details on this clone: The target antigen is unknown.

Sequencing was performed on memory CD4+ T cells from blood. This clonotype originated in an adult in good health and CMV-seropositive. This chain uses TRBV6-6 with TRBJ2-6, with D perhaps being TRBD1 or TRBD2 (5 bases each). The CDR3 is CASSYPGTTGANVLTF. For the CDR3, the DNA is TGTGCCAGCAGTTACCCCGGGACGACCGGGGCCAACGTCCTGACTTTC.